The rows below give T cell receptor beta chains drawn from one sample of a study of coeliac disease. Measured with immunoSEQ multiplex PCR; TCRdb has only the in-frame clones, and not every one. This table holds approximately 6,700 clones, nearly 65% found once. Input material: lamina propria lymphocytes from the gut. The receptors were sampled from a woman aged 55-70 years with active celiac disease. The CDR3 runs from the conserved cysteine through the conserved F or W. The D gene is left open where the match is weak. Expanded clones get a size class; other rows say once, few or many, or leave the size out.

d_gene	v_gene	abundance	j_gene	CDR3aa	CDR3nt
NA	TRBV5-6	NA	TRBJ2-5	CASSQFYRDQETQYF	TGTGCCAGCAGCCAATTTTACAGGGACCAAGAGACCCAGTACTTC
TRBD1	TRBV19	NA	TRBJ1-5	CASSTRQGRTVIQHF	TGTGCCAGTAGTACAAGACAGGGACGGACGGTAATTCAGCATTTT
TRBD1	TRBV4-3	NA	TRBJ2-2	CASGQETGVNTGELFF	TGCGCCAGCGGCCAAGAGACAGGGGTCAACACCGGGGAGCTGTTTTTT
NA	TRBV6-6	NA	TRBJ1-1	CASREDSLNTEAFF	TGTGCCAGCAGGGAGGACAGCTTGAACACTGAAGCTTTCTTT
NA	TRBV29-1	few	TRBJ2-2	CSVELRATGELFF	TGCAGCGTTGAACTCAGGGCCACCGGGGAGCTGTTTTTT
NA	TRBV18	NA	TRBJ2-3	CASSTRQASTDTQYF	TGTGCCAGCTCAACCAGACAGGCTAGCACAGATACGCAGTATTTT
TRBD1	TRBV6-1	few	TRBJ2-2	CASSAQGSGGELFF	TGTGCCAGCAGTGCACAGGGGTCGGGCGGGGAGCTGTTTTTT
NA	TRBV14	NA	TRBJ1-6	CASSQTYSPLHF	TGTGCCAGCAGCCAAACATATTCCCCCCTCCACTTT
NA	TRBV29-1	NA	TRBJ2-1	CSVEGQGFNEQFF	TGCAGCGTTGAAGGGCAGGGCTTCAATGAGCAGTTCTTC
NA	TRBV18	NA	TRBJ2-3	CASSMAKNTDTQYF	TGTGCCAGCTCAATGGCCAAGAACACAGATACGCAGTATTTT
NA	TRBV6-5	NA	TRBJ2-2	CASSYLGGTGELFF	TGTGCCAGCAGTTATTTAGGGGGAACCGGGGAGCTGTTTTTT
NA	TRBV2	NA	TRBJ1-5	CASSRGDVRGPQHF	TGTGCCAGCAGCAGGGGCGACGTCCGAGGGCCCCAGCATTTT
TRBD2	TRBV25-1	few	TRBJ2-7	CASSESGLADYEQYF	TGTGCCAGCAGTGAATCTGGACTAGCGGACTACGAGCAGTACTTC
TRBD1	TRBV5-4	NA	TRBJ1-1	CASSSGTEHEAFF	TGTGCCAGCAGCTCCGGGACAGAGCATGAAGCTTTCTTT
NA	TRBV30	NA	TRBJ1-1	CAWSVSSPEAFF	TGTGCCTGGAGTGTTTCTTCTCCTGAAGCTTTCTTT
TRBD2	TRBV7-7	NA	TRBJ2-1	CASSDLATITGTSGYNEQFF	TGTGCTAGCAGCGACTTAGCGACGATTACCGGGACTAGCGGGTACAATGAGCAGTTCTTC
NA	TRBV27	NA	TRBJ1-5	CASSRQGRNWGNQPQHF	TGTGCCAGCAGTCGGCAGGGTCGCAATTGGGGCAATCAGCCCCAGCATTTT
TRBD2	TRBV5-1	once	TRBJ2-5	CASSSIPSGGPVQETQYF	TGCGCCAGCAGCTCGATCCCTAGCGGGGGGCCGGTTCAGGAGACCCAGTACTTC
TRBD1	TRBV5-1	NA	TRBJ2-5	CASSFIETGVRETQYF	TGCGCCAGCAGCTTTATCGAGACAGGGGTCAGGGAGACCCAGTACTTC
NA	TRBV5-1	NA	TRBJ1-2	CASRRQGRYGYTF	TGCGCCAGCAGAAGGCAGGGTCGCTATGGCTACACCTTC
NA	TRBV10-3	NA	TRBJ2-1	CAISEPTGRGEFF	TGTGCCATCAGTGAGCCCACGGGCAGGGGAGAGTTCTTC
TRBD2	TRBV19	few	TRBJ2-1	CASTPSGRDYNEQFF	TGTGCCAGTACTCCTAGCGGGAGGGACTACAATGAGCAGTTCTTC
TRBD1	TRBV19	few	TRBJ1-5	CASNIRQGANSNQPQHF	TGTGCCAGTAATATCCGACAGGGGGCGAATAGCAATCAGCCCCAGCATTTT
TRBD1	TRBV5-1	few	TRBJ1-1	CASSSNSDRAKPGTEAFF	TGCGCCAGCAGCTCGAACTCCGACAGGGCGAAACCGGGCACTGAAGCTTTCTTT
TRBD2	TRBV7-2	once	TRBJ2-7	CASSTLAGSSYEQYF	TGTGCCAGCAGCACCCTAGCGGGGAGCTCCTACGAGCAGTACTTC
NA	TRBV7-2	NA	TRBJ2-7	CASSLVRGSSNEQYF	TGTGCCAGCAGCTTAGTTAGGGGTAGTAGCAACGAGCAGTACTTC
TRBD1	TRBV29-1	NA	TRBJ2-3	CSVQLQGSADTQYF	TGCAGCGTCCAATTACAGGGGAGCGCAGATACGCAGTATTTT
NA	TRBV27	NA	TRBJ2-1	CASSSYRSSYNEQFF	TGTGCCAGCAGTTCATACAGGAGCTCCTACAATGAGCAGTTCTTC
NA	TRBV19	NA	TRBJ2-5	CASTSEGETQYF	TGTGCCAGTACTAGCGAGGGAGAGACCCAGTACTTC
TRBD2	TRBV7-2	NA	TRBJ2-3	CASSLELAGGLSDTQYF	TGTGCCAGCAGCTTAGAGTTAGCGGGAGGTCTCTCAGATACGCAGTATTTT
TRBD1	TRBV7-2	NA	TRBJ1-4	CASSYRGGEKLFF	TGTGCCAGCAGCTACAGGGGGGGTGAAAAACTGTTTTTT
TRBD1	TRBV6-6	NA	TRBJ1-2	CASRRTGAYYGYTF	TGTGCCAGCAGAAGGACAGGGGCCTACTATGGCTACACCTTC
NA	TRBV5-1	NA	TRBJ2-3	CASSLDGGTLDTQYF	TGCGCCAGCAGCTTGGATGGGGGGACGTTAGATACGCAGTATTTT
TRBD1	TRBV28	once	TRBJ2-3	CATPGQGSTDTQYF	TGTGCAACGCCGGGACAGGGTAGCACAGATACGCAGTATTTT
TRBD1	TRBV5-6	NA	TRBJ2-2	CASTWDRSTGELFF	TGTGCCAGCACCTGGGACAGGAGCACCGGGGAGCTGTTTTTT
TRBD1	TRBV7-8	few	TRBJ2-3	CASSYGQGSTDTQYF	TGTGCCAGCAGCTACGGACAGGGGAGCACAGATACGCAGTATTTT
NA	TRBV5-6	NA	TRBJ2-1	CASSLVAYNEQFF	TGTGCCAGCAGCTTGGTAGCCTACAATGAGCAGTTCTTC
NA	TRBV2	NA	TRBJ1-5	CASSVLQYSNQPQHF	TGTGCCAGCAGTGTTCTACAGTATAGCAATCAGCCCCAGCATTTT
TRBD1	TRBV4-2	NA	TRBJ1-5	CASSPNVGQGGQPQHF	TGTGCCAGCAGCCCGAATGTGGGACAGGGAGGGCAGCCCCAGCATTTT
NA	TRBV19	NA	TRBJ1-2	CASKGLGGARNGYTF	TGTGCCAGTAAGGGTCTCGGGGGGGCGCGTAATGGCTACACCTTC
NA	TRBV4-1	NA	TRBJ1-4	CASSGTGTVEKLFF	TGCGCCAGCAGTGGAACAGGCACCGTAGAAAAACTGTTTTTT